This T cell receptor (beta chain) stems from a study of CD4 T cells in relation to SARS-CoV-2 and coronaviruses (dated by TCRdb to 2020 to 2022). Concerning the study at large: The ViraFEST assay cultured PBMCs with antigen for 10 days, then sequenced TCR beta CDR3s to find antigen-specific clonal expansions. The Adaptive Biotechnologies TCR-sequencing kit was used for samples from a few pre-COVID donors and for the naive versus memory experiments, whereas the other data were Illumina-based. Memory CD4+ T cell crossreactivity between SARS-CoV-2 and common cold coronavirus spike proteins was assessed at the TCR clonotype level in the study. Shared crossreactive spike epitopes were mapped to their HLA restriction using patient-derived lymphoblastoid cell lines. An HIV-1 Nef peptide pool or a culture without peptide was used as the negative reference condition. Expansion assays from other donors in the study were sequenced with a different, Illumina-based TCR-beta assay. Beyond this particular receptor, the publication reports: Crossreactivity analysis was centred on spike protein, so crossreactivity against other viral proteins was not assessed. Small numbers of patients and of tested TCRs limited the study. No donor contributed both pre-pandemic and post-infection samples, which limited tracing the source of pre-existing responses. Memory CD4+ clonotypes crossrecognizing SARS-CoV-2 and at least one common cold coronavirus spike were found in approximately 65% of donors. Crossreactive clones showed significantly weaker SARS-CoV-2-driven expansion than monoreactive clones, consistent with antigenic imprinting.

CD4+ T cells from unexposed donors were collected before the COVID-19 pandemic (2011-2018). Following 10 days of culture, the EasySep CD4+ T cell isolation kit was used to isolate CD4+ T cells. Unexposed donor CD4+ T cells were tested for reactivity to SARS-CoV-2 S and N and four common cold coronavirus spike pools, as cell number allowed. Each well held 1.5 million to 2.5 million PBMCs cultured in IMDM containing approximately 5.4% human AB serum and roughly 9.4 IU/ml IL-2. Half of the culture medium was replaced with fresh IL-2-containing medium on days 3 and 7. In general, triplicate replicate wells were used for every peptide culture condition. The leukapheresis product for the unexposed donors was obtained through commercial purchase. Ficoll-Paque PLUS gradient centrifugation was used to isolate PBMCs from leukapheresis product or whole blood. PBMCs were either cryopreserved at -140°C or used fresh in the expansion assay. The QIAamp Micro DNA Kit was used to extract genomic DNA from the CD4+ T cells.

Receptors were amplified or captured by the immunoSEQ multiplex PCR assay. As for the original processing: During preprocessing, nonproductive sequences were removed, along with CDR3s that did not begin with C, did not end with F or W, or were shorter than 7 amino acids. The MANAFEST web app identified antigen-specific clonotypes based on expansion compared with the reference and other culture wells. To be counted as positive, a clone had to show significant expansion compared with the reference culture, at an FDR below 0.05, in 2 of 3 replicate wells. To be called positive, a clone also had to show significant expansion compared with every other tandem well and an odds ratio greater than 5. After three terminal residues were trimmed from each end, CDR3 homology was quantified as pairwise Levenshtein distance using the stringdist R package. The table was pulled from immuneACCESS by TCRdb, which kept in-frame rearrangements only. Such tables lose some clones; where checked, under half of the loss comes from unresolved V genes, and the rest has no known cause. The V and J calls and clone size were taken over from that table, and D and trimming were inferred from the DNA. This sample is represented by some 15,000 clones; 78% of them were singletons. The ten largest clones represent about 14% of the sample.

Germline trimming: 3 bases from V, 0 bases from J; junction bases outside gene matches: 4. According to the germline V gene (reference sequence), CDR1 reads LNHNV and CDR2 reads YYDKDF. The CDR3 measures 16 amino acids from cysteine to phenylalanine. Only the CDR3 DNA stays, 48 bases, in frame from base 1. Points on this clone: Its antigen is not yet known. No base qualities exist here, and no much larger clone lies one base off it.

The V gene is TRBV15 and the J gene is TRBJ1-3, and 8 bases in between align with TRBD1. The source is a human donor in good health. The specimen sequenced was CD4+ T cells from PBMCs, cultured in vitro. The base sequence is TGTGCCACCAGCAGGGACAGGGAGAGCTCTGGAAACACCATATATTTT. The encoded protein is CATSRDRESSGNTIYF.